These T cell receptor beta chains were read from a single sample in a study of blood T cell repertoires in COVID-19. The repertoire was sequenced with immunoSEQ multiplex PCR; TCRdb's copy has only in-frame clones and lacks some. The sample holds about 170,000 clones; about 91% are singletons and the top ten take approximately 0.8%. Sequences were obtained from PBMCs or T cells enriched from blood (not recorded which). These receptors were collected from a woman aged 18-35 years who had recovered from COVID-19. CDR3s include the opening cysteine and the closing phenylalanine or tryptophan. The order of the fields is J gene, D gene, clone size, V gene, CDR3 DNA, CDR3 protein. D genes are given only for firm matches. Size values are once, few and many counts, or a class for expanded clones, and some rows have none.

>TRBJ2-1|NA|NA|TRBV4-1
TGCGCCAGCAGCCAACAGGGCATTGTGGCGAATAATGAGCAGTTCTTC
CASSQQGIVANNEQFF
>TRBJ2-7|NA|NA|TRBV11-2
TGTGCCAGCGGGCCAGGGGTGAGCTACGAGCAGTACTTC
CASGPGVSYEQYF
>TRBJ2-7|NA|NA|TRBV27
TGTGCCAGCAGTCCGAGCGCATTCTACGAGCAGTACTTC
CASSPSAFYEQYF
>TRBJ2-3|NA|NA|TRBV19
TGTGCCAGCCGGCCCGGGAGCCAGGCGGATACGCAGTATTTT
CASRPGSQADTQYF
>TRBJ2-6|NA|few|TRBV6-5
TGTGCCAGCAGTAATCTAGCGTCTGGGGCCAACGTCCTGACTTTC
CASSNLASGANVLTF
>TRBJ2-1|TRBD2|NA|TRBV7-9
TGTGCCAGCAGCGCCCGACTAGCGGGAGACTCCTACAATGAGCAGTTCTTC
CASSARLAGDSYNEQFF
>TRBJ2-7|NA|NA|TRBV2
TGTGCCAGCACCATCGCGAACTACGAGCAGTACTTC
CASTIANYEQYF
>TRBJ2-5|TRBD1|NA|TRBV28
TGTGCCAGCAGTTTATACCTAGGACAGGCTCCGACCCAGTACTTC
CASSLYLGQAPTQYF
>TRBJ2-1|NA|NA|TRBV18
TGTGCCAGCTCACCACCCCCCTTGTACAATGAGCAGTTCTTC
CASSPPPLYNEQFF
>TRBJ2-7|NA|NA|TRBV28
TGTGCCAGCAGTTATGCGCGATTCGGGTCCCCCTACGCGCAGTACTTC
CASSYARFGSPYAQYF
>TRBJ2-1|NA|NA|TRBV10-3
TGTGCCATCAAGGACGGGAGATACAATGAGCAGTTCTTC
CAIKDGRYNEQFF
>TRBJ1-1|TRBD1|NA|TRBV11-3
TGTGCCAGCAGCTTAGAGGGGACAGGGCCCACTGAAGCTTTCTTT
CASSLEGTGPTEAFF
>TRBJ1-3|NA|once|TRBV7-9
TGTGCCAGCAGCCTCTCTGCGGGACTTACGAGCTCTGGAAACACCATATATTTT
CASSLSAGLTSSGNTIYF
>TRBJ2-1|TRBD2|NA|TRBV5-1
TGCGCCAGCAGGGCCTCACCGGGACTACCGCCCTTGAGCTCCTACAATGAGCAGTTCTTC
CASRASPGLPPLSSYNEQFF
>TRBJ2-5|TRBD2|NA|TRBV11-1
TGTGCCAGCAGCTTAGCCCCGGGGGGTTGGACCCAGTACTTC
CASSLAPGGWTQYF
>TRBJ2-5|TRBD2|NA|TRBV5-6
TGTGCCAGCAGCTTCAGCGGGAACCAAGAGACCCAGTACTTC
CASSFSGNQETQYF
>TRBJ2-5|TRBD2|NA|TRBV7-6
TGTGCCACCGACGACTGGGCTAGCGGGGGCCCAAAGACCCAGTACTTC
CATDDWASGGPKTQYF
>TRBJ2-5|NA|NA|TRBV7-2
TGTGCCAGCAGATCCGGGGGAGGAGAGACCCAGTACTTC
CASRSGGGETQYF
>TRBJ2-2|TRBD1|NA|TRBV7-9
TGTGCCAGCAGCCTGCCGGGACAGGGCTTCACCGGGGAGCTGTTTTTT
CASSLPGQGFTGELFF